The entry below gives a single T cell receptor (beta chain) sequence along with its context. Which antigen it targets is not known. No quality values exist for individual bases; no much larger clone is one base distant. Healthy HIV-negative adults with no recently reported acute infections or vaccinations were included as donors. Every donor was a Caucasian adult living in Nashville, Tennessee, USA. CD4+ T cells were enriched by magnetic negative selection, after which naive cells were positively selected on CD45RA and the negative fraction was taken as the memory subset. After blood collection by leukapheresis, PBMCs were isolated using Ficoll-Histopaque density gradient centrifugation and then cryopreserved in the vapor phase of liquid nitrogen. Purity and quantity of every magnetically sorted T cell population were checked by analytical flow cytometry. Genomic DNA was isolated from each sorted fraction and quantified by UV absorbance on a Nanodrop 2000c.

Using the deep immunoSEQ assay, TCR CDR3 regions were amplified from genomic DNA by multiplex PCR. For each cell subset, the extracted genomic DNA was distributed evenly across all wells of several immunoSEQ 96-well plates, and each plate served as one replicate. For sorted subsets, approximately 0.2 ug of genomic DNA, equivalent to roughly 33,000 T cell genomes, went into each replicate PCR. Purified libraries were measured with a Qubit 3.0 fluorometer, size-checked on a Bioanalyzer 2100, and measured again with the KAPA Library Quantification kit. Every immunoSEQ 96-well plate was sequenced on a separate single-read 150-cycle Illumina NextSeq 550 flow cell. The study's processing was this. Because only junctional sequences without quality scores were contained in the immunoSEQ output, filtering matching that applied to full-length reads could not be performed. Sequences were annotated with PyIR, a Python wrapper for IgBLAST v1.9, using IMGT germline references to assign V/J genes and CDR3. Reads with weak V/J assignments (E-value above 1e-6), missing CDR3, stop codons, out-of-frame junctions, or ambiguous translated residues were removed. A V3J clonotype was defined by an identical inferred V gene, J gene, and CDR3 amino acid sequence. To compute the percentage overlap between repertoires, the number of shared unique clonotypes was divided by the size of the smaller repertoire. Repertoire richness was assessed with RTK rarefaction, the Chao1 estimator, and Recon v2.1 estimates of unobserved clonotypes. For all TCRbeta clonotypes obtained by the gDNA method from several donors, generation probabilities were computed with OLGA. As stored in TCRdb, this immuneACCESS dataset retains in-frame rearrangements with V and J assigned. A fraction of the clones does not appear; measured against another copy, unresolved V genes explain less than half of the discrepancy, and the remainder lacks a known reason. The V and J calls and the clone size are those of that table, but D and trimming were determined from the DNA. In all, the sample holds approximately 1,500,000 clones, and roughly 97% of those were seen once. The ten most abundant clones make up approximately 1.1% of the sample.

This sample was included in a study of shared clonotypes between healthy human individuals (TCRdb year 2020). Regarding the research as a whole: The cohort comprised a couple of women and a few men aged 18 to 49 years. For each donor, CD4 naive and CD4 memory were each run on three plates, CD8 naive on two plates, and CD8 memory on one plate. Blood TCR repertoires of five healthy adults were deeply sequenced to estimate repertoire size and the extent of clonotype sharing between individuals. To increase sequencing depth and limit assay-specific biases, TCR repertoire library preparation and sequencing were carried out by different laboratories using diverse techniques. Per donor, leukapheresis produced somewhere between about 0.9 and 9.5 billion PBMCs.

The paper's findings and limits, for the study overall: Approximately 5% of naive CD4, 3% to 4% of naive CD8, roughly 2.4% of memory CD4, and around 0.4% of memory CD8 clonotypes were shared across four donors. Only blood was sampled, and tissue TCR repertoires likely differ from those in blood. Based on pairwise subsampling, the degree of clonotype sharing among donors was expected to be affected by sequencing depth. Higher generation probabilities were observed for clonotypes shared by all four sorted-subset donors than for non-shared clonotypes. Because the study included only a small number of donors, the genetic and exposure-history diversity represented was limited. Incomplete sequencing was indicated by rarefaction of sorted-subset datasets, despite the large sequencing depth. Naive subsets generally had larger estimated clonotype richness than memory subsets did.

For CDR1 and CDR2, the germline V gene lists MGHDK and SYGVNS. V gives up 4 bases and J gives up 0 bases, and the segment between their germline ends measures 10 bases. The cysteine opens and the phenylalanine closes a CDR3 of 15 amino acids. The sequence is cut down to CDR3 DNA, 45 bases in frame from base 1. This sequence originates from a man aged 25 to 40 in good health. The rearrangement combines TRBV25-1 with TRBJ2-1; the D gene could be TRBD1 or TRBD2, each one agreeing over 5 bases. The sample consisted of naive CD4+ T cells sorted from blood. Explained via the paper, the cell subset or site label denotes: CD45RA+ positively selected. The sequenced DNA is TGTGCCAGCAGTGGGGACCCGAGCTCCTACAATGAGCAGTTCTTC. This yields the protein CASSGDPSSYNEQFF.